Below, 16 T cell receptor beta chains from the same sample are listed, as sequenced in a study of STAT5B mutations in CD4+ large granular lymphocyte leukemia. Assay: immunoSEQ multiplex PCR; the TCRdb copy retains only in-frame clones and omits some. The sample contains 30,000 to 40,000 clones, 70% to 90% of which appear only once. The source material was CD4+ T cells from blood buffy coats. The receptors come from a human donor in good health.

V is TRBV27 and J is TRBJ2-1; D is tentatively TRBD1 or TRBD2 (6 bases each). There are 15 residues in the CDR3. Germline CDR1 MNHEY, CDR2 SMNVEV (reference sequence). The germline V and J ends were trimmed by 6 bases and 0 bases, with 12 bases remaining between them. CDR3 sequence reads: CASSQRGDSYNEQFF. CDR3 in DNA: TGTGCCAGCAGCCAGAGGGGGGACTCCTACAATGAGCAGTTCTTC.

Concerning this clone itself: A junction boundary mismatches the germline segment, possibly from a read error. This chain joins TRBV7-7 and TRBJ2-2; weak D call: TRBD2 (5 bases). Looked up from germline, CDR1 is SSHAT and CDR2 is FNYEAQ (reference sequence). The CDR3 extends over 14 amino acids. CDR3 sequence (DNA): TGTGCTAGCACCGAGGGAGCAGCCCCCGGGGAGCTGTTTTTT. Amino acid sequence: CASTEGAAPGELFF.

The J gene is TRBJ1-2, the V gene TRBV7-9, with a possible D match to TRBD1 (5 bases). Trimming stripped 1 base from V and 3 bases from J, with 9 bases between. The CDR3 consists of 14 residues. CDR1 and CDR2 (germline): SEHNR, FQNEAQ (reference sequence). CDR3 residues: CASSLEIGDYGYTF. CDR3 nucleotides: TGTGCCAGCAGCTTAGAGATAGGGGACTATGGCTACACCTTC.

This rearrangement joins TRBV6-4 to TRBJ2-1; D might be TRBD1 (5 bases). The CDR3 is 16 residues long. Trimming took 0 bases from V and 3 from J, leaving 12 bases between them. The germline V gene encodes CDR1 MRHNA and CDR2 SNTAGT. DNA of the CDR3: TGTGCCAGCAGTGACTCGGGCAGGGCTGACTACAATGAGCAGTTCTTC. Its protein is CASSDSGRADYNEQFF.

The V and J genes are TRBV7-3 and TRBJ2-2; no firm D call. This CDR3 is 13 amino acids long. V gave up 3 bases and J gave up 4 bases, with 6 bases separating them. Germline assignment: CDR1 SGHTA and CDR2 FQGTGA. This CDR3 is CASSFSITGELFF. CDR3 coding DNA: TGTGCCAGCAGCTTTAGTATCACCGGGGAGCTGTTTTTT.

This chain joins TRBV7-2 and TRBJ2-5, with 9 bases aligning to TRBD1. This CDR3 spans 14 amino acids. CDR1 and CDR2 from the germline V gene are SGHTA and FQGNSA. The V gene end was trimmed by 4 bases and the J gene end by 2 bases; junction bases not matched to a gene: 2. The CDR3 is CASSSGQGQETQYF. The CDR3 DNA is TGTGCCAGCAGCTCGGGACAGGGACAAGAGACCCAGTACTTC.

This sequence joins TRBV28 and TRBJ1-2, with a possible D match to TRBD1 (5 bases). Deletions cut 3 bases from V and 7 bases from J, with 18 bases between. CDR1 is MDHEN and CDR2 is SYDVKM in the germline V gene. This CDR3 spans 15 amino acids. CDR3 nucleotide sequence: TGTGCCAGCAGTTTCATCGCGGCAGGGAGGGGTGGCTACACCTTC. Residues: CASSFIAAGRGGYTF.

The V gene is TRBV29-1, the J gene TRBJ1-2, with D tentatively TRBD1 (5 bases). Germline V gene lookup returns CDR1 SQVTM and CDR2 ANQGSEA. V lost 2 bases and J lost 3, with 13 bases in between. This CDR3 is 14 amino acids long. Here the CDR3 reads CSVERSGGDYGYTF. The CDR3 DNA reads TGCAGCGTTGAACGATCGGGGGGAGACTATGGCTACACCTTC.

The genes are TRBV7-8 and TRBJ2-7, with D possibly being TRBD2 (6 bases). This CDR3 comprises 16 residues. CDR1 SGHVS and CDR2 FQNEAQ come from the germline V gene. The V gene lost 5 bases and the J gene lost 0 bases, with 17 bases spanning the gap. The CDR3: CASSPPGGRSSYEQYF. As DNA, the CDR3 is TGTGCCAGCAGCCCCCCCGGGGGACGTTCCTCCTACGAGCAGTACTTC.

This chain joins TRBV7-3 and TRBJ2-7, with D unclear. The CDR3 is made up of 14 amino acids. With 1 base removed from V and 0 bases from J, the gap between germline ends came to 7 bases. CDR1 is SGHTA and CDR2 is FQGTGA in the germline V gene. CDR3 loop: CASSLMPASYEQYF. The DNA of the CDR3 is TGTGCCAGCAGCTTAATGCCAGCCTCCTACGAGCAGTACTTC.

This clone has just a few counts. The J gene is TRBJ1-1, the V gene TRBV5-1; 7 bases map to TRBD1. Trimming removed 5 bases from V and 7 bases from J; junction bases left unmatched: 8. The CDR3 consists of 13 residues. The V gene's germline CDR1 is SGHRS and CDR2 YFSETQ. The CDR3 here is CASSRQGNLEAFF. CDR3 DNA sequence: TGCGCCAGCAGTAGACAGGGAAACCTTGAAGCTTTCTTT.

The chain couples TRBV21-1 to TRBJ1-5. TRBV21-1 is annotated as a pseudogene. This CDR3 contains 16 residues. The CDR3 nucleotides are TGTGCCAGCAGCCAAAGGTGCGGGGGCCGGGGGCAGCCCCAGCATTTT. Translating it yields CASSQRCGGRGQPQHF.

The CDR3 DNA is TGTGCCAGCAGCCGGACTAGCGGCAGCTACGAGCAGTACTTC. Translation: CASSRTSGSYEQYF. The chain couples TRBV7-2 to TRBJ2-7, with 10 bases that match TRBD2. Germline assignment: CDR1 SGHTA and CDR2 FQGNSA. The CDR3 is 14 residues long. V lost 5 bases to trimming and J lost 3 bases; unmatched junction nucleotides: 4.

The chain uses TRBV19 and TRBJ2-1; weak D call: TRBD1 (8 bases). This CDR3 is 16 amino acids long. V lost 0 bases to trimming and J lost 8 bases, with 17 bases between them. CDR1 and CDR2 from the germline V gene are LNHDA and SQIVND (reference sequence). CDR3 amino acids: CASSIDTGGGRDEQFF. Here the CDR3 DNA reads TGTGCCAGTAGTATAGATACAGGGGGGGGGAGAGATGAGCAGTTCTTC.

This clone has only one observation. The CDR3 coding sequence is TGTGCCAGCAGCTTGGAGGACAGGGGGCTGCCTCTTGGAAACACCATATATTTT. This gives the protein CASSLEDRGLPLGNTIYF. The rearrangement joins TRBV5-7 to TRBJ1-3; TRBD1 agrees at 11 bases. TRBV5-7 is labeled an ORF, and its function is uncertain. V shed 0 bases, J shed 3 bases, and the junction held 8 bases outside the gene matches. The CDR3 contains 18 residues.

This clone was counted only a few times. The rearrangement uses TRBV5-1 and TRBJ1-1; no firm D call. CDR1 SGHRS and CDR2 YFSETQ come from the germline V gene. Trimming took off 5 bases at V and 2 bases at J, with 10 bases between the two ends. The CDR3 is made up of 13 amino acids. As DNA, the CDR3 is TGCGCCAGCAGACTCATTACAAACACTGAAGCTTTCTTT. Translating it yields CASRLITNTEAFF.